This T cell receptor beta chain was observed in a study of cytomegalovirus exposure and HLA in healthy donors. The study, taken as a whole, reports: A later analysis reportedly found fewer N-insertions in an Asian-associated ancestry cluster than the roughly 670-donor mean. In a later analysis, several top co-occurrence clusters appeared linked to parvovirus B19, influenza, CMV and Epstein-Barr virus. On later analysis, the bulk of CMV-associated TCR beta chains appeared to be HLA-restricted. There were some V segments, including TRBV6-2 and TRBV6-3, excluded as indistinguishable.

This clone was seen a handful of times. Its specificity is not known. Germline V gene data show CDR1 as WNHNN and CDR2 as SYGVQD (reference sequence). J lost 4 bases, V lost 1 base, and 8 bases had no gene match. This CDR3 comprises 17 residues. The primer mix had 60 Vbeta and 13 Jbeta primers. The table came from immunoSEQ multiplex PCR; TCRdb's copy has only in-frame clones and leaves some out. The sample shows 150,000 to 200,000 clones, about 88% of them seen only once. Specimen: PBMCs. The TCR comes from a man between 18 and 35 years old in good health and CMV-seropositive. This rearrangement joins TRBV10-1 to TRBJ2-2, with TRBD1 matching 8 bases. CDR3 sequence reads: CASSECTGQDPTGELFF. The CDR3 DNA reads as TGCGCCAGCAGTGAGTGTACGGGACAGGACCCCACCGGGGAGCTGTTTTTT.